The 18 T cell receptor beta chains in this list originate from one sample, sequenced in a study of cytomegalovirus exposure and HLA in healthy donors. A multiplex PCR was run with 60 Vbeta primers and 13 Jbeta primers. Clones were sequenced by immunoSEQ multiplex PCR, and TCRdb holds only the in-frame ones, with some missing. The table lists 150,000 to 200,000 clones, approximately 70% of them singletons. Material: PBMCs. These receptors all come from a man aged 40-55 years in good health and CMV-seropositive.

V is TRBV7-9 and J is TRBJ1-4; TRBD1 aligns across 10 bases. The V gene's germline CDR1 is SEHNR and CDR2 FQNEAQ (reference sequence). The CDR3 runs 15 residues. Trimming removed 4 bases from V and 8 bases from J; junction bases left unmatched: 7. The CDR3 nucleotides read TGTGCCAGCAGCTACCCCGGGACAGGGGACGAAAAACTGTTTTTT. Translation: CASSYPGTGDEKLFF.

The chain employs TRBV19 and TRBJ2-7, with D hard to call. The CDR3 has 11 residues. The germline V gene has CDR1 LNHDA and CDR2 SQIVND (reference sequence). Trimming shortened V by 5 bases and J by 3 bases, and 5 bases separated the two germline ends. The CDR3 here is CASSLYYEQYF. The CDR3 region has the DNA TGTGCCAGTAGTCTTTACTACGAGCAGTACTTC.

V usage is TRBV9 and J usage is TRBJ2-1, with 7 positions matching TRBD2. The CDR3 is 17 residues long. With 0 bases clipped from V and 8 bases from J, the junction kept 14 bases outside the gene matches. CDR1 and CDR2 (germline): SGDLS, YYNGEE. DNA of the CDR3: TGTGCCAGCAGCGTAGATAAAGCGGGGACCCGAGTGGATGAGCAGTTCTTC. Encoded protein: CASSVDKAGTRVDEQFF.

This clone has ten or more counts. The V gene is TRBV19, the J gene TRBJ1-5; D is undetermined. Germline CDR1 reads LNHDA; CDR2 reads SQIVND (reference sequence). The CDR3 is 13 residues long. Trimming took off 9 bases at V and 4 bases at J, with 13 bases between the two ends. The CDR3 loop is CASLPGGNQPQHF. CDR3 coding DNA: TGTGCCAGCCTCCCCGGCGGGAATCAGCCCCAGCATTTT.

The rearrangement joins TRBV27 to TRBJ1-5; D is unclear. V was cut by 6 bases and J by 0 bases, with 9 bases left in between. Germline loops: CDR1 MNHEY, CDR2 SMNVEV (reference sequence). CDR3 size: 14 residues. The CDR3 is CASSPRYSNQPQHF. The CDR3 DNA reads TGTGCCAGCAGCCCCAGATATAGCAATCAGCCCCAGCATTTT.

With regard to this clone: The germline gene is not matched at one end of the junction; a read error may be the cause. This chain uses TRBV19 with TRBJ1-2; D gene ambiguous. The CDR3 extends over 14 amino acids. CDR1 is LNHDA and CDR2 is SQIVND in the germline V gene (reference sequence). CDR3 loop: CASRIGQRNYGYTF. In nucleotides, the CDR3 is TGTGCCAGTAGGATAGGCCAGCGTAACTATGGCTACACCTTC.

This chain connects TRBV9 to TRBJ1-5, with 8 nucleotides matching TRBD1. Per germline, CDR1 SGDLS and CDR2 YYNGEE. The junction had 6 bases not matched to a gene; V was cut back by 0 bases and J by 7 bases. The CDR3 sequence is 15 residues long. Here the CDR3 DNA reads TGTGCCAGCAGCGTAGCAGGGGGCGCGGGACAGCCCCAGCATTTT. This translates into CASSVAGGAGQPQHF.

The sample holds a few counts of this clone. This chain joins TRBV6-5 and TRBJ2-6, with TRBD1 matching 7 bases. The germline CDR1 and CDR2 sequences are MNHEY and SVGAGI. The CDR3 spans 15 residues. With V trimmed by 5 bases and J by 2 bases, 3 bases remained unmatched. CDR3 sequence reads: CASSLQGTGANVLTF. The CDR3 nucleotides are TGTGCCAGCAGTCTACAGGGGACTGGGGCCAACGTCCTGACTTTC.

This rearrangement joins TRBV5-1 to TRBJ2-3, with a weak D call TRBD1 (6 bases). Trimming removed 0 bases at V and 5 bases at J, with 13 bases between. From germline, CDR1 is SGHRS and CDR2 YFSETQ. The CDR3 sequence is 15 residues long. CDR3 sequence (DNA): TGCGCCAGCAGCTTGGCGACAGGCAGGCGAGATACGCAGTATTTT. Residues: CASSLATGRRDTQYF.

The rearrangement links TRBV6-1 to TRBJ1-1, with 9 positions matching TRBD1. Germline CDR1 is MNHNS and CDR2 is SASEGT. The J segment lost 1 base and the V segment lost 6 bases, leaving 3 bases of the junction unmatched. CDR3 length: 14 amino acids. The DNA for the CDR3 is TGTGCCAGCAGACCGGGACAGGGGAACACTGAAGCTTTCTTT. Translating gives CASRPGQGNTEAFF.

J is TRBJ2-1 and V is TRBV5-1; no firm D call. The CDR3 is made up of 13 amino acids. V was shortened by 5 bases and J by 4 bases, with 10 bases between the two germline ends. CDR1 and CDR2 (germline): SGHRS, YFSETQ. CDR3 protein: CASSGPGYNEQFF. The CDR3 bases are TGCGCCAGCAGTGGGCCCGGTTACAATGAGCAGTTCTTC.

The chain couples TRBV9 to TRBJ1-5; 7 bases match TRBD1. CDR3 length: 15 residues. V trimming: 0 bases; J trimming: 7 bases; junction bases outside the gene matches: 7. Germline CDR1 SGDLS, CDR2 YYNGEE. The CDR3 loop is CASSVEGGGGQPQHF. The CDR3 region has the DNA TGTGCCAGCAGCGTAGAAGGGGGCGGGGGGCAGCCCCAGCATTTT.

The chain has TRBV9 and TRBJ2-5; perhaps TRBD1 as D (6 bases). Germline assignment: CDR1 SGDLS and CDR2 YYNGEE. The CDR3 loop spans 15 amino acids. V was pared by 0 bases and J by 2 bases, with 11 bases between. The CDR3 loop is CASSVERTEQETQYF. As DNA, the CDR3 is TGTGCCAGCAGCGTAGAGAGGACAGAACAAGAGACCCAGTACTTC.

The chain combines TRBV7-2 with TRBJ2-1, with 8 nucleotides matching TRBD1. The junction had 10 bases not matched to a gene; V was cut back by 4 bases and J by 11 bases. The CDR3 runs to 14 residues. Germline V gives CDR1 SGHTA, CDR2 FQGNSA. The CDR3 DNA is TGTGCCAGCAGCTCAGGGACAGGTGGTTTTCAGCAGTTCTTC. It specifies CASSSGTGGFQQFF.

The genes are TRBV6-5 and TRBJ2-1; the D is unclear. V lost 2 bases, J lost 3 bases, and 8 bases lay in between. The CDR3 sequence is 14 residues long. Germline V lookup: CDR1 MNHEY, CDR2 SVGAGI. The CDR3 DNA reads as TGTGCCAGCAGTTACCGCGCAGGCTACAATGAGCAGTTCTTC. Its translation: CASSYRAGYNEQFF.

A word on this clone: The same CDR3 can be traced to other DNA sequences in this sample. The chain couples TRBV6-5 to TRBJ2-5, with 9 bases aligning to TRBD2. With 5 bases clipped from V and 5 bases from J, the junction kept 9 bases outside the gene matches. Germline-derived CDR1 and CDR2 are MNHEY and SVGAGI. The CDR3 spans 15 residues. CDR3 residues: CASSHPAGGDETQYF. Here the CDR3 DNA reads TGTGCCAGCAGTCACCCCGCGGGGGGGGACGAGACCCAGTACTTC.

The CDR3 protein is CASRQDRLADEQYF. CDR3 nucleotides: TGTGCCAGCAGACAGGACAGGTTGGCCGACGAGCAGTACTTC. The J gene is TRBJ2-7, the V gene TRBV5-4, with 7 bases matching TRBD1. CDR3 length equals 14 residues. The germline CDR1 and CDR2 sequences are SGHNT and YYREEE (reference sequence). The J segment lost 5 bases and the V segment lost 5 bases, leaving 10 bases of the junction unmatched.

The chain links TRBV2 to TRBJ1-6; D is unresolved. Per the germline V gene, CDR1 is SNHLY and CDR2 is FYNNEI. Trimming pared 7 bases from V and 9 bases from J, leaving 10 bases between. The CDR3 runs 12 residues. The CDR3 sequence: CASTRESSPLHF. CDR3 DNA: TGTGCCAGCACCCGAGAAAGTTCACCCCTCCACTTT. The entire variable domain, with the rest obtained from reference TRBV2 and TRBJ1-6, is as follows: EPEVTQTPSHQVTQMGQEVILRCVPISNHLYFYWYRQILGQKVEFLVSFYNNEISEKSEIFDDQFSVERPDGSNFTLKIRSTKLEDSAMYFCASTRESSPLHFGNGTRLTVT.